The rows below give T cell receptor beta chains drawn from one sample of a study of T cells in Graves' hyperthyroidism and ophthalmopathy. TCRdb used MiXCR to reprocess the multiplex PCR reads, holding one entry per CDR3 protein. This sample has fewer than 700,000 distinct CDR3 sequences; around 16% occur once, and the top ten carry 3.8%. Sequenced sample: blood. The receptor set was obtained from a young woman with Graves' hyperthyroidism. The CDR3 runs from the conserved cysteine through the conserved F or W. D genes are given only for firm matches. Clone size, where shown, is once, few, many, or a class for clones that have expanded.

TGTGCCAGCAGTTACTCGCCGGGACGCGCTGGCTACACCTTC,CASSYSPGRAGYTF,.,.,TRBV6-5,TRBJ1-2
TGTGCCAGTAGTATGCGGTCGTTCGGAGGAATGAACACTGAAGCTTTCTTT,CASSMRSFGGMNTEAFF,.,.,TRBV19,TRBJ1-1
TGTGCCAGCAGCCCCTGGGGGAGTGGGGACGGCGAGCAGTTCTTC,CASSPWGSGDGEQFF,.,few,TRBV13,TRBJ2-1
TGTGCCAGCAGTATCCGGGACAGCGTTAATTCACCCCTCCACTTT,CASSIRDSVNSPLHF,TRBD1,.,TRBV6-1,TRBJ1-6
TGCAGTGCTACCCCCCCGGACTTTCGGACGCAGACCCAGTACTTC,CSATPPDFRTQTQYF,.,few,TRBV20-1,TRBJ2-5
TGCAGTGCCGGGGACAACAATGAGCAGTTCTTC,CSAGDNNEQFF,.,.,TRBV20-1,TRBJ2-1
TGTGCCAGCAGCGTAGGGAAAGCTTTCTTT,CASSVGKAFF,.,many,TRBV12-3/TRBV12-4,TRBJ1-1
TGTGCTAGTGGTTCACAGGACAATGAGCAGTTCTTC,CASGSQDNEQFF,.,many,TRBV12-5,TRBJ2-1
TGTGCCAGCAGCGCTAACTCGGGACGGAGAACTGCCTACGAGCAGTACTTC,CASSANSGRRTAYEQYF,.,.,TRBV7-9,TRBJ2-7
TGTGCCAGTGGGACAGCTACCGGGATGCCCCAGCATTTT,CASGTATGMPQHF,TRBD1,many,TRBV2,TRBJ1-5
TGTGCCAGTAGTGACAGGGGGCCCTATGGCTACACCTTC,CASSDRGPYGYTF,TRBD1,many,TRBV27,TRBJ1-2
TGTGCCAGCAGTGCGGAGGGAACCTACGAGCAGTACTTC,CASSAEGTYEQYF,.,many,TRBV12-3/TRBV12-4,TRBJ2-7
TGTGCCATCGGTGATCGTTTGGGGTACGAGCAGTACTTC,CAIGDRLGYEQYF,.,many,TRBV10-3,TRBJ2-7
TGCAGTGCTAGAGATATTGCCGGAGATACGCAGTATTTT,CSARDIAGDTQYF,.,.,TRBV20-1,TRBJ2-3
TGCGCCAGCAGCGGGACACTGGACTATGGCTACACCTTC,CASSGTLDYGYTF,.,many,TRBV5-1,TRBJ1-2
TGTGCCAGCAGTGAGGGTTTCGCGGCAGGGGGAATCACAGATACGCAGTATTTT,CASSEGFAAGGITDTQYF,TRBD1,.,TRBV6-1,TRBJ2-3
TGTGCCACCAGTGATTTCGGGGTACGGGAGACCCAGTACTTC,CATSDFGVRETQYF,.,many,TRBV24-1,TRBJ2-5
TGTGCCAGCACCAGGGGTGGATATTTTGAGACCCAGTACTTC,CASTRGGYFETQYF,.,.,TRBV28,TRBJ2-5
TGTGCCAGCAGGTCCGTGGGGGTAAGGCCCCAGCATTTT,CASRSVGVRPQHF,.,many,TRBV28,TRBJ1-5
TGTGCCACCAAATGGGACGGTGAAGCTTTCTTT,CATKWDGEAFF,.,many,TRBV24-1,TRBJ1-1
TGTGCCAGCAGTTTATTAAGCGGGATCCGCACAGATACGCAGTATTTT,CASSLLSGIRTDTQYF,TRBD2,many,TRBV27,TRBJ2-3
TGTGCCAGCAGCACAACCGGGACTAGCGTCACAGATACGCAGTATTTT,CASSTTGTSVTDTQYF,TRBD2,.,TRBV5-5,TRBJ2-3
TGTGCCAGCAGTTGGGGACTAGCGTTTCCCTACGAGCAGTACTTC,CASSWGLAFPYEQYF,TRBD2,.,TRBV6-2/TRBV6-3,TRBJ2-7
TGTGCCAGCTCACCACCCGTTATCCACGAGCAGTACTTC,CASSPPVIHEQYF,.,.,TRBV18,TRBJ2-7
TGCAGTGCTCGCCTAGCGGGCCTTGGGAATGAGCAGTTCTTC,CSARLAGLGNEQFF,TRBD2,.,TRBV20-1,TRBJ2-1
TGCGCCAGCAGCTCGCAGCCCGATCAGCCCCAGCATTTT,CASSSQPDQPQHF,.,few,TRBV5-1,TRBJ1-5
TGTGCCAGCAGTCACGCGGGACACAACAATCAGCCCCAGCATTTT,CASSHAGHNNQPQHF,.,many,TRBV12-3/TRBV12-4,TRBJ1-5
TGTGCCACTGCATTTAGGACTGATAATTCACCCCTCCACTTT,CATAFRTDNSPLHF,.,many,TRBV15,TRBJ1-6
TGCGCCAGCAGCCAAGTACTAGCGGGAGTCGTGGCAGATACGCAGTATTTT,CASSQVLAGVVADTQYF,TRBD2,few,TRBV4-3,TRBJ2-3
TGTGCCAGCAGTGGACTTAACCAAGAGACCCAGTACTTC,CASSGLNQETQYF,.,few,TRBV2,TRBJ2-5
TGTGCCAGCCTCGGGACTGTCCCCTCTGGGGCCAACGTCCTGACTTTC,CASLGTVPSGANVLTF,.,.,TRBV9,TRBJ2-6
TGTGCCAGCAGTTTTCGACTAGCGGGAGACACAGATACGCAGTATTTT,CASSFRLAGDTDTQYF,TRBD2,few,TRBV12-3/TRBV12-4,TRBJ2-3
TGTGCCAGCAATACAGATAGCTACGAGCAGTACTTC,CASNTDSYEQYF,.,few,TRBV2,TRBJ2-7
TGTGCCAGCAGCCACGGACTAGCGGCGTGGGAGACCCAGTACTTC,CASSHGLAAWETQYF,TRBD2,many,TRBV3-1,TRBJ2-5
TGTGCCAGCAGCTTAAGCGGGCGGGAGCAGTACTTC,CASSLSGREQYF,.,many,TRBV11-3,TRBJ2-7
TGTGCCAGCAGATACACGAATGAAGCTTTCTTT,CASRYTNEAFF,.,many,TRBV6-1,TRBJ1-1
TGTGCCAGCAGTTACTCGAGTCAAGAGACCCAGTTCTTC,CASSYSSQETQFF,.,.,TRBV6-6,TRBJ2-1
TGCAGTGCCTTATCGGCGGGGGTTAACTATGGCTACACCTTC,CSALSAGVNYGYTF,.,.,TRBV20-1,TRBJ1-2
TGTGCCAGCAGTTCTAGCGGGAGTATTAGCACAGATACGCAGTATTTT,CASSSSGSISTDTQYF,TRBD2,few,TRBV7-2,TRBJ2-3